This TCR beta chain is from a study of regulatory T cells in long-lasting Graves disease. Arm-PCR of CDR3 regions and iRepertoire HTBI primers were the basis on which TCR beta libraries were built. MiXCR, run by TCRdb on the multiplex PCR reads, gives a single entry per CDR3 protein. This table has fewer than 550,000 distinct CDR3 sequences, around a fifth appearing once. The germline gives CDR1 MDHEN, CDR2 SYDVKM. The length of the CDR3 is 12 residues. This clonotype was recorded only once. One junction end disagrees with the germline gene, perhaps due to a read error. Time point meaning: persistent/refractory GD, antithyroid drugs over 5 years with positive TRAb. The authors made the TCR library using RNA they extracted from PBMCs. The authors drew 7.5 to 10 milliliters of peripheral blood into EDTA tubes.

This rearrangement joins TRBV28 to TRBJ2-7; D is unresolved. The receptor comes from a female donor with Graves disease. The sequenced sample was peripheral blood mononuclear cells (PBMCs), obtained when the disease was refractory, from a patient treated with antithyroid drugs. CDR3 sequence (DNA): TGTACCAGCAGTCTTTCCTCCTACGAGCAGTACTTC. It encodes CTSSLSSYEQYF.